This T cell receptor (beta chain) originates from a study of blood T cell repertoires in COVID-19. About the study: Samples of COVID-19 (acute and convalescent) were obtained from the United States, Italy and Spain.

Study processing details: From reference gene primer amplification, estimates of nucleated cell counts were derived. Measured with immunoSEQ multiplex PCR; TCRdb has only the in-frame clones, and not every one. The V and J calls and clone size were taken over from that table, and D and trimming were inferred from the DNA. In the table there are approximately 220,000 clones, about 85% of which are singletons. The V gene end was trimmed by 4 bases and the J gene end by 5 bases; junction bases not matched to a gene: 7. The CDR3 spans 14 residues. Germline CDR1 LGHNA, CDR2 YNFKEQ. Sequencing was carried out using PBMCs or T cells enriched from blood (not recorded which). The sequence was obtained from a man between 35 and 55 years old who had recovered from COVID-19. The chain is built from TRBV4-2 and TRBJ1-1; 7 nucleotides line up with TRBD1. The CDR3 sequence: CASSPRQGWTEAFF. CDR3 bases: TGTGCCAGCAGCCCTCGACAGGGTTGGACTGAAGCTTTCTTT.